This T cell receptor beta chain was recorded in a study of T-cell reconstitution after alpha-beta-depleted transplantation in children (dated by TCRdb to the mid-2010s). For context, the study as a whole: T-cell immune reconstitution after TCRalphabeta/CD19-depleted allogeneic hematopoietic cell transplantation in children was quantitatively tracked in the study by means of TCR repertoire profiling.

This clonotype has a count of ten or more. What antigen it recognizes has not been identified. One base away there is no much larger clone; base qualities are not given. Library preparation employed PCR. TCRdb names Illumina HiSeq 2500 as the instrument used. TCR libraries were prepared with molecular barcoding, using unique molecular identifiers to normalize TCRbeta repertoire quantification. The public sequencing data were trimmed at Q25 with fastp and processed into clonotypes with MiXCR by TCRdb, which kept only in-frame beta chains. All rows with the same CDR3 protein become a single entry with the most common DNA and genes. The sample has around 500,000 distinct CDR3 sequences on record, 9.5% to 15% of them singletons. The ten largest clones represent roughly 5.4% of the sample. Sequencing was performed on PBMCs from the stem cell graft donor, taken from the stem cell graft. The source is a human donor who donated a stem cell graft to a child with combined immunodeficiency.

The DNA reads as follows: TGTGCCAGCAGTTTTGGACAGGGAAACGAAAAACTGTTTTTT. Translation gives CASSFGQGNEKLFF. This chain joins TRBV12-3 or TRBV12-4 to TRBJ1-4; TRBD1 lines up with 8 middle nucleotides. V trim: 3 bases; J trim: 8 bases; unmatched bases: 5. Measured from the cysteine to the phenylalanine, the CDR3 is 14 residues long. Solely the CDR3 DNA is kept, with 42 bases framed from the first base.